The present entry profiles one T cell receptor beta chain with its context. These data are taken from a study of shared clonotypes between healthy human individuals. Profiling relied on immunoSEQ multiplex PCR, and the TCRdb table lists in-frame clones only, not all of them. The sample has about 1.1 million clones, about four fifths seen once. There are 8 residues in the CDR3. CDR1 is MNHNS and CDR2 is SASEGT in the germline V gene. Trimming left V 8 bases short and J 12 bases short, with 8 bases between. This TCR was recovered from a man younger than 35 in good health. Some clones in this sample may be carry-over from other donors' samples. The rearrangement uses TRBV6-1 and TRBJ2-7, with D possibly matching TRBD2 (5 bases). Sequencing input: memory CD4+ T cells from PBMCs. Subset: CD45RA-negative fraction. The DNA for the CDR3 is TGTGCCAGCGGAAGCGGGTACTTC. Protein product: CASGSGYF.